The entry that follows covers one T cell receptor beta chain sequence. Its antigen is currently unknown. The PCR ran on 60 Vbeta and 13 Jbeta primers. Only in-frame clones appear in the TCRdb table, and some are missing; sequencing was by immunoSEQ multiplex PCR. The profile shows some 86,000 clones, roughly 80% of them singletons. This sample is part of a study of cytomegalovirus exposure and HLA in healthy donors. The study's findings and limits: In a later analysis, several top co-occurrence clusters appeared linked to parvovirus B19, influenza, CMV and Epstein-Barr virus. A later analysis reportedly found fewer N-insertions in an Asian-associated ancestry cluster than the roughly 670-donor mean.

This receptor was identified in a woman in her thirties or forties in good health and CMV-seropositive. What was sequenced was PBMCs.

The CDR3 here is CASSDSTGGADTQYF. Here the CDR3 DNA reads TGTGCCAGCAGTGACTCGACAGGGGGCGCAGATACGCAGTATTTT. This chain connects TRBV6-4 to TRBJ2-3; 10 nucleotides agree with TRBD1. Germline V gene lookup returns CDR1 MRHNA and CDR2 SNTAGT. The CDR3 length is 15 residues. V trimming: 0 bases; J trimming: 4 bases; junction bases outside the gene matches: 1.